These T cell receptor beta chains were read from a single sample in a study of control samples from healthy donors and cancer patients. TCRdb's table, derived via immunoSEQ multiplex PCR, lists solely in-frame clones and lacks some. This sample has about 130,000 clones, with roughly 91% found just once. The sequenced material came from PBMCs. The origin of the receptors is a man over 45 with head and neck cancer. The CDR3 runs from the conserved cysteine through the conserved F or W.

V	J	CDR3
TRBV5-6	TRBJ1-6	CASSFWTPSYNSPLHF
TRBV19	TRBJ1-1	CASSMGEANTEAFF
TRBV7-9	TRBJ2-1	CASSLALGRLGYNEQFF
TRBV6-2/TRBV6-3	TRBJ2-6	CASSSPLIAGGLLGANVLTF
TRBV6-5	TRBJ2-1	CASSYAYGDNEQFF
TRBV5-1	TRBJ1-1	CASRDRGSSEAFF
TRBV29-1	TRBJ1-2	CSVAMDRGRALGGYTF
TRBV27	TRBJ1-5	CASPTGGDQPQHF
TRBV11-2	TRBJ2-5	CASSPRLGTGRSSQETQYF
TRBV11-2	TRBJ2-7	CASTYSGTNYEQYF
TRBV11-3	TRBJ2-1	CASSPNPSGDHEQFF
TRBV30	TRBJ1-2	CAWSANYGYTF
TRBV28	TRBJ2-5	CASSPFGGWQETQYF
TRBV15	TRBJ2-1	CATSRGLAEQFF
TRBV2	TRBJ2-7	CASSETLISYEQYF
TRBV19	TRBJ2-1	CASSMGNYNEQFF
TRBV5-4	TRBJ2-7	CASSLVGSYEQYF
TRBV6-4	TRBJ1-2	CASSFVFLRLIYGYTF
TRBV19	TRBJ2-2	CASSILGPPRAGELFF
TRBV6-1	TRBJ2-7	CASSEYGTGSFEQYF
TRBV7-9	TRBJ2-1	CASSLGTSGFYNEQFF
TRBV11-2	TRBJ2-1	CASSPRQGAGEQFF
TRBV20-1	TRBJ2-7	CSASVLAGGRREQYF
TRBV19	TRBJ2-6	CASTRTGAGANVLTF
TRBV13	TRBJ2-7	CASSLRLARVKNF
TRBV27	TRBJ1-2	CASRLTLGSNYGYTF
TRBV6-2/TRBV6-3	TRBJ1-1	CASSYGQGLNTEAFF
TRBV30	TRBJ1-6	CAWSVGALGDSPLHF
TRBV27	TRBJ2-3	CASSFYDLAGTDTQYF
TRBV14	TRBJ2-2	CASRKQGASGELFF
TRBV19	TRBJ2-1	CASSSGVSYNEQFF
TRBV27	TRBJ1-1	CASSSHRRTGGFAEAFF
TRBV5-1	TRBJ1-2	CASSDGTGGVFRYGYTF
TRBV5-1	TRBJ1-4	CASSPGGTGGTNEKLFF
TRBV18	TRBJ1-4	CASSPRTGDEKLFF
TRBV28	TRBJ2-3	CASSLQGAADTQYF
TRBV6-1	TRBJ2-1	CASSEGYWTGEQFF
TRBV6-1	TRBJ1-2	CASSEGGQGMSSYGYTF
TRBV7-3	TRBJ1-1	CASSQWDRGRGPEAFF
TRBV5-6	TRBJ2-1	CASSFKDRVYNEQFF
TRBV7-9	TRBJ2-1	CASSHGTDNYNEQFF
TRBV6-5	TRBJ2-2	CASRTQGTNTGELFF
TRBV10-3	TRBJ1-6	CAISEFGQENSPLHF
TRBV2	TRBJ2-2	CASGDVPANTGELFF
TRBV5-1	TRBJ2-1	CASSLAGQEGEQFF
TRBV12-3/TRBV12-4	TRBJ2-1	CASSYSSYNEQFF
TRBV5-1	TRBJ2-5	CASSAGTSLQTQYF
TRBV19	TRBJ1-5	CASSIVPANQPQHF
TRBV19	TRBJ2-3	CASSMKDRVQYTQYF
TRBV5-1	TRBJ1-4	CASSLVAGREKLFF
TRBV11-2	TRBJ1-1	CASSLRTDNTEAFF
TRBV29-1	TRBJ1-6	CSVEISANSPLHF
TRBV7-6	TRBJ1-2	CASSPRQSHGYTF
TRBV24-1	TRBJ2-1	CATSDRGLAGSSYNEQFF
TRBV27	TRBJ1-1	CASRGAYLDKNTEAFF